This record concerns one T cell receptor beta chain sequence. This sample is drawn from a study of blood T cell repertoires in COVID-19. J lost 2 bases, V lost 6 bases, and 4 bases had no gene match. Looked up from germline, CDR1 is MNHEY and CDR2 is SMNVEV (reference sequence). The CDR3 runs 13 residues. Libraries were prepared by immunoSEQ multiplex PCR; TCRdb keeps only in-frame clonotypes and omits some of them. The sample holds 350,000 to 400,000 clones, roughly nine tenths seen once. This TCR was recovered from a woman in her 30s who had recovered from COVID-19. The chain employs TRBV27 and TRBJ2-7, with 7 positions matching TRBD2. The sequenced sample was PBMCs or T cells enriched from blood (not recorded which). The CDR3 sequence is CASRSSGAYEQYF. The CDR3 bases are TGTGCCAGCAGGTCTAGCGGAGCCTACGAGCAGTACTTC.